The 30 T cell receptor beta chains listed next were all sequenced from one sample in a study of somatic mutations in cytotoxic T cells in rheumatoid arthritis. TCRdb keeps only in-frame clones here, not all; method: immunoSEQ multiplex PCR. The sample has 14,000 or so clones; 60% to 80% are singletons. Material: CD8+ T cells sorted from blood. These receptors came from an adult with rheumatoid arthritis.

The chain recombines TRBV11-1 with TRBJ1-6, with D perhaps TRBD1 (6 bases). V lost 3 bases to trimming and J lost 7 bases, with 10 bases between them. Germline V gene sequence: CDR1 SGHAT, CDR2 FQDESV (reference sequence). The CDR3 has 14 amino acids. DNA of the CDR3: TGTGCCAGCAGCTTTAGGGGGAACAATTCACCCCTCCACTTT. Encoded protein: CASSFRGNNSPLHF.

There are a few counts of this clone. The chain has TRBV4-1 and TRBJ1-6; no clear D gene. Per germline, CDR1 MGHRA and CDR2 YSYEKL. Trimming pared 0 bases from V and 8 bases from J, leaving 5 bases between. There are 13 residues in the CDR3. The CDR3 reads CASSQEGHSPLHF. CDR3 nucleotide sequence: TGCGCCAGCAGCCAAGAAGGGCATTCACCCCTCCACTTT.

This CDR3 is CASSSIDGQDGYTF. In DNA form, the CDR3 reads TGTGCCAGCAGCTCCATCGACGGACAAGATGGCTACACCTTC. The chain is built from TRBV27 and TRBJ1-2; possibly TRBD1 for D (5 bases). Trimming pared 6 bases from V and 6 bases from J, leaving 17 bases between. The CDR3 loop spans 14 amino acids. Germline V gene lookup returns CDR1 MNHEY and CDR2 SMNVEV (reference sequence).

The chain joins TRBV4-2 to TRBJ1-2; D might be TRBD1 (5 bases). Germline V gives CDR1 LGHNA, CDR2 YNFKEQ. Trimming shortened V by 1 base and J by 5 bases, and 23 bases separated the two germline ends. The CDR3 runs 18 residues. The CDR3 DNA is TGTGCCAGCAGCCAAGTGATCACAGGTATCTCCGCTGGGTATGGCTACACCTTC. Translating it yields CASSQVITGISAGYGYTF.

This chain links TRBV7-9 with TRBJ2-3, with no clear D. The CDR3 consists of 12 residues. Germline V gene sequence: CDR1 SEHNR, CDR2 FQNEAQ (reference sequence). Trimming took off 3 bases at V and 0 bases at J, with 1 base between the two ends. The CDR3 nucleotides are TGTGCCAGCAGCTTTAGCACAGATACGCAGTATTTT. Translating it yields CASSFSTDTQYF.

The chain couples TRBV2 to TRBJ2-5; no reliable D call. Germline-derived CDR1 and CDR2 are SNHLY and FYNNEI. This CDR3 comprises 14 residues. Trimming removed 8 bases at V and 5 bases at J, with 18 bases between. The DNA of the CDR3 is TGTGCCAGCCTGATTCTGGACGGTGAGGAGACCCAGTACTTC. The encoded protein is CASLILDGEETQYF.

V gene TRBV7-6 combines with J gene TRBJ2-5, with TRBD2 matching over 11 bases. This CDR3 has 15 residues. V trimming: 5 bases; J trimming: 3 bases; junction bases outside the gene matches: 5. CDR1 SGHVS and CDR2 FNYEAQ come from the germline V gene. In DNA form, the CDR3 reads TGTGCCAGCAGCCCCCTACTAGCGGGGGAAGAGACCCAGTACTTC. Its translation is CASSPLLAGEETQYF.

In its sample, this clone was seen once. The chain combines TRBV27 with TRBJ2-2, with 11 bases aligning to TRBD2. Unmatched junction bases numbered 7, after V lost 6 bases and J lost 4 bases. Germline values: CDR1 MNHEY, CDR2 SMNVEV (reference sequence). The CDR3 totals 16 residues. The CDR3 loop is CASRISGGASTGELFF. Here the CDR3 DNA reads TGTGCCAGCAGGATTAGCGGGGGGGCCTCCACCGGGGAGCTGTTTTTT.

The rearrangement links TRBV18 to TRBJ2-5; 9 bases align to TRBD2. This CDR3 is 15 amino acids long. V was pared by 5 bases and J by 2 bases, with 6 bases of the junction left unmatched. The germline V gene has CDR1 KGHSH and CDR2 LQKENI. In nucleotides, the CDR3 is TGTGCCAGCTCATCGGGACTAGCCGGACAAGAGACCCAGTACTTC. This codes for CASSSGLAGQETQYF.

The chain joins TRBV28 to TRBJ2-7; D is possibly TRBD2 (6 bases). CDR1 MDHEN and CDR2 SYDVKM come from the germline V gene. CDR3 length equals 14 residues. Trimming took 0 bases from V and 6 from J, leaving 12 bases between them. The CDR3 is CASSLWEGPGEQYV. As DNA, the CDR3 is TGTGCCAGCAGTTTATGGGAGGGACCCGGCGAGCAGTACGTC.

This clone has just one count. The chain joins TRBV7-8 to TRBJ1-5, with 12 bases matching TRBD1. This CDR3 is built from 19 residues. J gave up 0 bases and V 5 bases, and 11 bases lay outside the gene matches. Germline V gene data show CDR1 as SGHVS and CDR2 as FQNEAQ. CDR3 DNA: TGTGCCAGCAGCCCGGGGGGGGGACAGGGGGCTCTTAGCAATCAGCCCCAGCATTTT. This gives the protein CASSPGGGQGALSNQPQHF. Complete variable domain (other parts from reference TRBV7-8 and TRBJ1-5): GAGVSQSPRYKVAKRGQDVALRCDPISGHVSLFWYQQALGQGPEFLTYFQNEAQLDKSGLPSDRFFAERPEGSVSTLKIQRTQQEDSAVYLCASSPGGGQGALSNQPQHFGDGTRLSIL.

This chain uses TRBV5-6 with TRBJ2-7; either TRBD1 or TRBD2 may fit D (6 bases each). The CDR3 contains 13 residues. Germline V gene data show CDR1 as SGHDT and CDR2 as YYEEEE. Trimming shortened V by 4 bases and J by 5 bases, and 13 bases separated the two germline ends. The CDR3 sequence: CASSPLGGDEQYF. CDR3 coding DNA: TGTGCCAGCAGCCCCTTGGGGGGCGACGAGCAGTACTTC.

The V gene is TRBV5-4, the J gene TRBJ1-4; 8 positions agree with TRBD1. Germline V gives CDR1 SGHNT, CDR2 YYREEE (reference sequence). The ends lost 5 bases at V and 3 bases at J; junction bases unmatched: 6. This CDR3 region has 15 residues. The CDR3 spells CASSSRGQANEKLFF. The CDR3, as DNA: TGTGCCAGCAGTTCCAGGGGGCAGGCTAATGAAAAACTGTTTTTT.

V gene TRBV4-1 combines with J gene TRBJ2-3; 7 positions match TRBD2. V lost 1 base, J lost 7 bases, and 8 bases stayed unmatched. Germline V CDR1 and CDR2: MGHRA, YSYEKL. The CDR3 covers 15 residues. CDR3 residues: CASSQAGGWAYTQYF. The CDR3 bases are TGCGCCAGCAGCCAAGCGGGGGGATGGGCCTATACGCAGTATTTT.

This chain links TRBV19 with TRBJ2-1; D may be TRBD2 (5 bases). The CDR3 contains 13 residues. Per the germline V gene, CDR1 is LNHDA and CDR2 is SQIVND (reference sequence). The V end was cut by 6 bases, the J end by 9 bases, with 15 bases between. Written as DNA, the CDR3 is TGTGCCAGTAGCCCTCACCATGGGAGTGAGCAGTTCTTC. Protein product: CASSPHHGSEQFF.

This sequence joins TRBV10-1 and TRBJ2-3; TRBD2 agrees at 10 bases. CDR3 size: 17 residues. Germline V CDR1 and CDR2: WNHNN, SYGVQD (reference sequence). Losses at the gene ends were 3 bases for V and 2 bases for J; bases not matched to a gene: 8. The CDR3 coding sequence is TGCGCCAGCAGTGACCTTCCACTAGCGGGGTCCACAGATACGCAGTATTTT. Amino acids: CASSDLPLAGSTDTQYF.

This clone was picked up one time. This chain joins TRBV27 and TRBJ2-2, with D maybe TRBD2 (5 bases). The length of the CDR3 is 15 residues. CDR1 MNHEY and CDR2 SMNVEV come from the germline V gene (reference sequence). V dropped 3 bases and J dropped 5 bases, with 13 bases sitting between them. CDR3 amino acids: CASSLAGVDTGELFF. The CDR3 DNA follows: TGTGCCAGCAGTTTGGCCGGGGTAGATACCGGGGAGCTGTTTTTT.

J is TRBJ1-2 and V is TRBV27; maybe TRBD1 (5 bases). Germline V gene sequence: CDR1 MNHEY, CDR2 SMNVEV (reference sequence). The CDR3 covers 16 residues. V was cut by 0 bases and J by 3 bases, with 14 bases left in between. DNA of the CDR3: TGTGCCAGCAGTTTATCCGGGACGGGGGGGGACTATGGCTACACCTTC. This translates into CASSLSGTGGDYGYTF.

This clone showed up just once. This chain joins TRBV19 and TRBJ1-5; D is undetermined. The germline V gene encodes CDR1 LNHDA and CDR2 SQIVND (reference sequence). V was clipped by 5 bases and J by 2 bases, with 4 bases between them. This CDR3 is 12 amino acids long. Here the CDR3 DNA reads TGTGCCAGTAGTCCGGGCAATCAGCCCCAGCATTTT. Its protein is CASSPGNQPQHF. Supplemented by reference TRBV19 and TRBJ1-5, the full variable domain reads DGGITQSPKYLFRKEGQNVTLSCEQNLNHDAMYWYRQDPGQGLRLIYYSQIVNDFQKGDIAEGYSVSREKKESFPLTVTSAQKNPTAFYLCASSPGNQPQHFGDGTRLSIL.

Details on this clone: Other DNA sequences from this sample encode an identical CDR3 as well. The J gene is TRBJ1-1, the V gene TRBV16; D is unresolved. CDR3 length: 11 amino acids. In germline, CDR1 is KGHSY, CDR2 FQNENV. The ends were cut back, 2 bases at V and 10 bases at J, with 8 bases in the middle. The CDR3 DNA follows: TGTGCCAGCAGCCAAGGGCCGGGAGCTTTCTTT. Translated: CASSQGPGAFF.

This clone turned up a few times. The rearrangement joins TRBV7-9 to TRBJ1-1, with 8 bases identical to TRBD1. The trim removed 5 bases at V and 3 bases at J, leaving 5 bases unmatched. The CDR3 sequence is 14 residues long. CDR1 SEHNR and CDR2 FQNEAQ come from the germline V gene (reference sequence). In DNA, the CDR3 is TGTGCCAGCAGCCAAGGACAGGGCGACACTGAAGCTTTCTTT. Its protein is CASSQGQGDTEAFF. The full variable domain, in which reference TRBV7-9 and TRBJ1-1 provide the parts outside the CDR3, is DTGVSQNPRHKITKRGQNVTFRCDPISEHNRLYWYRQTLGQGPEFLTYFQNEAQLEKSRLLSDRFSAERPKGSFSTLEIQRTEQGDSAMYLCASSQGQGDTEAFFGQGTRLTVV.

The chain's CDR3 is CASSYLLASNEQFF. The CDR3 DNA follows: TGTGCCAGCAGTTACTTACTAGCGAGCAATGAGCAGTTCTTC. This chain connects TRBV6-5 to TRBJ2-1; 7 bases are shared with TRBD2. CDR3 length equals 14 residues. The trim removed 1 base at V and 6 bases at J, leaving 3 bases unmatched. Germline CDR1 MNHEY, CDR2 SVGAGI.

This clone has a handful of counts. The CDR3 DNA follows: TGCGCCAGCAAAACCGGTGGTGAGAACGGGGAGCTGTTTTTT. This translates into CASKTGGENGELFF. The rearrangement joins TRBV5-1 to TRBJ2-2, with unresolved D. The CDR3 is made up of 14 amino acids. Trimming pared 6 bases from V and 7 bases from J, leaving 16 bases between. Germline assignment: CDR1 SGHRS and CDR2 YFSETQ.

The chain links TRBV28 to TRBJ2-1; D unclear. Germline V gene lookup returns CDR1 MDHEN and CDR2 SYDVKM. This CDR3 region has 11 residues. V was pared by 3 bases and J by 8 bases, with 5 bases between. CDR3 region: CASSLSYEQFF. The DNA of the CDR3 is TGTGCCAGCAGTTTGTCGTATGAGCAGTTCTTC.

CDR3 protein: CASSPGGEDTNTEAFF. The CDR3 DNA reads as TGTGCCAGCAGCCCCGGTGGGGAGGACACGAACACTGAAGCTTTCTTT. V is TRBV13 and J is TRBJ1-1; TRBD1 might be the D (5 bases). The CDR3 extends over 16 amino acids. The V and J ends lost 5 bases and 1 base respectively, with 17 bases between them. Per germline, CDR1 PRHDT and CDR2 FYEKMQ (reference sequence).

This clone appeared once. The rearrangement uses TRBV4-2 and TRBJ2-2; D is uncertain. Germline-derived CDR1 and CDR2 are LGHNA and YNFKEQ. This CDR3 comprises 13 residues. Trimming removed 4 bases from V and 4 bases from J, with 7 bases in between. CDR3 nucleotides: TGTGCCAGCAGCCCCCCCACCACCGGGGAGCTGTTTTTT. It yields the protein CASSPPTTGELFF.

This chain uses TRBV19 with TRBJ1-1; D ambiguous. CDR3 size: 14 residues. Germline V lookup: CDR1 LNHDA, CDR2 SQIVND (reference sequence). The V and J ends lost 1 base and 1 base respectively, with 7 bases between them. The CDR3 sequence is CASSIGQANTEAFF. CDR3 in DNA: TGTGCCAGTAGTATAGGGCAGGCGAACACTGAAGCTTTCTTT.

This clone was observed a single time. CDR3 DNA sequence: TGTGCCAGCAGCCCCTGGACTAGCTCCAATGAGCAGTTCTTC. Amino acids: CASSPWTSSNEQFF. The chain joins TRBV7-2 to TRBJ2-1; TRBD2 aligns across 8 bases. CDR3 length equals 14 residues. Germline V gives CDR1 SGHTA, CDR2 FQGNSA. V lost 5 bases, J lost 6 bases, and 6 bases stayed unmatched.

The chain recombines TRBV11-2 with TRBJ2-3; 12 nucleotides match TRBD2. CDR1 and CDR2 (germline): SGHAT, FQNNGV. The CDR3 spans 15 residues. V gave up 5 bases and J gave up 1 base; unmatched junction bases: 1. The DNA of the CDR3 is TGTGCCAGCAGCCGGACTAGCGGGGGCACAGATACGCAGTATTTT. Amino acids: CASSRTSGGTDTQYF.

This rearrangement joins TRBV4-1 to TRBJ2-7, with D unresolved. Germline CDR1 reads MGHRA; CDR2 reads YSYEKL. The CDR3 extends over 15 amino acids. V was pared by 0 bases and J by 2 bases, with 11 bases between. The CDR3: CASSQEGRATYEQYF. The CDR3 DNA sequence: TGCGCCAGCAGCCAAGAAGGTCGGGCGACCTACGAGCAGTACTTC.